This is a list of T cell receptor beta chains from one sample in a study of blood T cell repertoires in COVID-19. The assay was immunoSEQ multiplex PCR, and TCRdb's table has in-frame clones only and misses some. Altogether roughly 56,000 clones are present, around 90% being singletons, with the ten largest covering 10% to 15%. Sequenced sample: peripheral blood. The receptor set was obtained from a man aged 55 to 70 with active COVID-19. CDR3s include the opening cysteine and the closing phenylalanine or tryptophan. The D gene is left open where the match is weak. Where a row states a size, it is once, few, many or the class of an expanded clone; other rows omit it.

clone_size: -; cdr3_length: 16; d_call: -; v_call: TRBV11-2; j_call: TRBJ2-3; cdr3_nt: TGTGCCAGCAGCTTAAACCCCCCAGGGTCGCTCGATACGCAGTATTTT; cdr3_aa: CASSLNPPGSLDTQYF
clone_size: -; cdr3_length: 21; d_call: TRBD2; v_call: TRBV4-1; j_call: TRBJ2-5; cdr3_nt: TGCGCCAGCAGCCAAGAGGGGACTAGCGGGAGGGTTGCCGCCCCCGGAGAGACCCAGTACTTC; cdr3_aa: CASSQEGTSGRVAAPGETQYF
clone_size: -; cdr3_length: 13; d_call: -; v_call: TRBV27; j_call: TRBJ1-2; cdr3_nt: TGTGCCAGCAGTTTACGGGAGGGCTATGGCTACACCTTC; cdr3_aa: CASSLREGYGYTF
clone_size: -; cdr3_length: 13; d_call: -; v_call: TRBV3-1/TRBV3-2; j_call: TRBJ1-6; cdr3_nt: TGTGCCAGCAGCCACCCACCGGGACACCCCCTCCACTTT; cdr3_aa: CASSHPPGHPLHF
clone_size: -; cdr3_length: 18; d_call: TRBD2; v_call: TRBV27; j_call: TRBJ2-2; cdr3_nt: TGTGCCAGCAGTTTATCCCCCCGTTTAGCGGGGTACACCGGGGAGCTGTTTTTT; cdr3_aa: CASSLSPRLAGYTGELFF
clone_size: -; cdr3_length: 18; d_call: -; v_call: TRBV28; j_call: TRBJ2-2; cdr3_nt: TGTGCCGGCGGGCAGGGGTGGGGCCGGGGCGCGAACACCGGGGAGCTGTTTTTT; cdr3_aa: CAGGQGWGRGANTGELFF
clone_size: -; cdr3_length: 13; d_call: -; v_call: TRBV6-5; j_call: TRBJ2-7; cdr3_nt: TGTGCCAGCACCATAAATTCGGGTTACGAGCAGTACTTC; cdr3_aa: CASTINSGYEQYF
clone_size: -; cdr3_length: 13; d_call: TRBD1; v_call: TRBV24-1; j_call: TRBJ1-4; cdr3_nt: TGTGCCACCAGTACCGGGACAGGTGAAAAACTGTTTTTT; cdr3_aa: CATSTGTGEKLFF
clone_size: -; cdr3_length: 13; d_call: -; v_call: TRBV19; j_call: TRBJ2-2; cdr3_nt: TGTGCCAGTAGTATAATCAGGGGCCGGGAGCTGTTTTTT; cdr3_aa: CASSIIRGRELFF
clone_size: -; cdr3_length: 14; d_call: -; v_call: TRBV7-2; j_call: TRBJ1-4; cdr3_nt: TGTGCCAGCAGCTCCTCACAGGGTTGGGAGAAACTGTTTTTT; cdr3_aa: CASSSSQGWEKLFF
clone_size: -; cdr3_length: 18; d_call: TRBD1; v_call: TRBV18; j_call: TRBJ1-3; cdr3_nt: TGTGCCAGCTCACCACTGGCTCAGGGGGCCAACTCTGGAAACACCATATATTTT; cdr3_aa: CASSPLAQGANSGNTIYF
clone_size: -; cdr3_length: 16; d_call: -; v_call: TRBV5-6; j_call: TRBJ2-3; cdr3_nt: TGTGCCAGCAGCTTAAAGCTAGCTTGGGGCACAGATACGCAGTATTTT; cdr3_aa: CASSLKLAWGTDTQYF
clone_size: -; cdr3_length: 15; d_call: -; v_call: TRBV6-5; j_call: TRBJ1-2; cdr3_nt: TGTGCCAGCAGTTACACAAAAGACAGGCCCTATGGCTACACCTTC; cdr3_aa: CASSYTKDRPYGYTF
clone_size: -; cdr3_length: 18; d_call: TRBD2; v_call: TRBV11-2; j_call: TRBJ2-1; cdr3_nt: TGTGCCAGCAGGAGACTAGCACTTGAGAAGAAGGCCTACAATGAGCAGTTCTTC; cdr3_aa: CASRRLALEKKAYNEQFF
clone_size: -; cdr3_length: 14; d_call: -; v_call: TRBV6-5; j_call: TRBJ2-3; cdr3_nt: TGTGCCAGCAGTCCCGGGCCTCGGGGAGATACGCAGTATTTT; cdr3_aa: CASSPGPRGDTQYF
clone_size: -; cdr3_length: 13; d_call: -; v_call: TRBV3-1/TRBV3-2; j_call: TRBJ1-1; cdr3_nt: TGTGCCACCGCACCAGGGGCGACTACTGAAGCTTTCTTT; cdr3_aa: CATAPGATTEAFF
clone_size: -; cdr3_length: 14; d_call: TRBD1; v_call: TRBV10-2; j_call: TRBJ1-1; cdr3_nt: TGCGCCAGCAGTGTCTCCGGGACAGACACTGAAGCTTTCTTT; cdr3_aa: CASSVSGTDTEAFF
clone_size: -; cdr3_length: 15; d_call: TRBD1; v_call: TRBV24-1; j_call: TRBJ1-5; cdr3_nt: TGTGCCACCAGTGATTCAGGGACAGCCGATCAGCCCCAGCATTTT; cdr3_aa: CATSDSGTADQPQHF
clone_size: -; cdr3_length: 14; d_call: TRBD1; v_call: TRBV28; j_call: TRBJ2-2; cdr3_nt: TGTGCCAGCTCCGGGACAGGGATACCCGGGGAGCTGTTTTTT; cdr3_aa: CASSGTGIPGELFF
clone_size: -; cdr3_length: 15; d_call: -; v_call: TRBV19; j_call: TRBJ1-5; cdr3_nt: TGTGCCAGTAGTATAAAAGGACAGTTTGCACAGCCCCAGCATTTT; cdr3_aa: CASSIKGQFAQPQHF
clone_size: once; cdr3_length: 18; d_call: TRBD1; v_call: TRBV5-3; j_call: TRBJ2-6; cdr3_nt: TGTGCCAGAAGCTTGGGTCGGGACAGGGGGCGAGGGGCCAACGTCCTGACTTTC; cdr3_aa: CARSLGRDRGRGANVLTF
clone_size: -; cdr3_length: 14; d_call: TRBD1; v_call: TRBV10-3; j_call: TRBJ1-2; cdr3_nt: TGTGCCTCTCGGACAGGGGGCGATTGGGGTGGCTACACCTTC; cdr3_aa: CASRTGGDWGGYTF
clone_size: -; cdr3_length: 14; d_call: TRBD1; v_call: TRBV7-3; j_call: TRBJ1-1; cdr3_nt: TGTGCCAGCAGCTACCAGGGGGCGGACACTGAAGCTTTCTTT; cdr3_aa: CASSYQGADTEAFF
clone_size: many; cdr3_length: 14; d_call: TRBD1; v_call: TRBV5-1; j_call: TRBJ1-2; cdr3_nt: TGCGCCAGCAGCTTCACAGGGGGAGGCTATGGCTACACCTTC; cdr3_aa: CASSFTGGGYGYTF
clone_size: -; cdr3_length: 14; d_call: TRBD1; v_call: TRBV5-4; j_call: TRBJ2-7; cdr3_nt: TGTGCCAGCAGAAGAGACAGGGCTTCCTACGAGCAGTACTTC; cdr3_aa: CASRRDRASYEQYF
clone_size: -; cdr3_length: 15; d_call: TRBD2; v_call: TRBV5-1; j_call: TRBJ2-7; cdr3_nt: TGCGCCAGCAGCCGTACTAGCGACGCTTACTACGAGCAGTACTTC; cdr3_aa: CASSRTSDAYYEQYF
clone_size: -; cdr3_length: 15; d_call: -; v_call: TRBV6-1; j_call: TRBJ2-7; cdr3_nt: TGTGCCAGCAGTGAAGATCTGGGGGCTTACTACGAGCAGTACTTC; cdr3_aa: CASSEDLGAYYEQYF
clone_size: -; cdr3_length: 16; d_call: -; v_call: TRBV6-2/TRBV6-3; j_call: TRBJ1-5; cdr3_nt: TGTGCCAGCAGTTCCTTCCCTGGGACAAGGAATCAGCCCCAGCATTTT; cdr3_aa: CASSSFPGTRNQPQHF
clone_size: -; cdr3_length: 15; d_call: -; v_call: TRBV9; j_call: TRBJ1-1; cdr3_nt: TGTGCCAGCAGCTCCGACAGGTTCATGAACACTGAAGCTTTCTTT; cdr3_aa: CASSSDRFMNTEAFF
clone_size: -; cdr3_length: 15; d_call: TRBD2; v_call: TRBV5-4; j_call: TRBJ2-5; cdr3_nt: TGTGCCAGCAGCTTAAGCGGGAGGGCCGGAGAGACCCAGTACTTC; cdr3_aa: CASSLSGRAGETQYF
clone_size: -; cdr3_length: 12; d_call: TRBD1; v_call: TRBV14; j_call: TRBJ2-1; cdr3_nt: TGTGCCAGCAGCCGAGGGACAGGTGGGTTCTTCTTC; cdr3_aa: CASSRGTGGFFF
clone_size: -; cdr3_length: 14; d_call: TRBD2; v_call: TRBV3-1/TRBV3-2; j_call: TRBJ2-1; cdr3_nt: TGTGCCAGCAGAGCTTCTAGCGGGGACAATGAGCAGTTCTTC; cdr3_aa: CASRASSGDNEQFF
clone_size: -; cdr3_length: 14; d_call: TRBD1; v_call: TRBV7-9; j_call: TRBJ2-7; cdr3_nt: TGTGCCAGCAGCTTAACAGGGGTGACTTACGAGCAGTACTTC; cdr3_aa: CASSLTGVTYEQYF
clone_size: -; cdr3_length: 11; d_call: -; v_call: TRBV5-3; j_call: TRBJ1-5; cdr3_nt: TGTGCCAGAAGCCTCAATCAGCCCCAGCATTTT; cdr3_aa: CARSLNQPQHF
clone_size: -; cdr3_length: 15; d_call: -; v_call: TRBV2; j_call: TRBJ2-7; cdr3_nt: TGTGCCAGCAGTGATAGGAGAGGGCCAGCCTACGAGCAGTACTTC; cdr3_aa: CASSDRRGPAYEQYF
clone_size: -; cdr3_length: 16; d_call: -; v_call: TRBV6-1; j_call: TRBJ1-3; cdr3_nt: TGTGCCAGCAGTGAACTGACAGGCCCCTCTGGAAACACCATATATTTT; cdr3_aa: CASSELTGPSGNTIYF